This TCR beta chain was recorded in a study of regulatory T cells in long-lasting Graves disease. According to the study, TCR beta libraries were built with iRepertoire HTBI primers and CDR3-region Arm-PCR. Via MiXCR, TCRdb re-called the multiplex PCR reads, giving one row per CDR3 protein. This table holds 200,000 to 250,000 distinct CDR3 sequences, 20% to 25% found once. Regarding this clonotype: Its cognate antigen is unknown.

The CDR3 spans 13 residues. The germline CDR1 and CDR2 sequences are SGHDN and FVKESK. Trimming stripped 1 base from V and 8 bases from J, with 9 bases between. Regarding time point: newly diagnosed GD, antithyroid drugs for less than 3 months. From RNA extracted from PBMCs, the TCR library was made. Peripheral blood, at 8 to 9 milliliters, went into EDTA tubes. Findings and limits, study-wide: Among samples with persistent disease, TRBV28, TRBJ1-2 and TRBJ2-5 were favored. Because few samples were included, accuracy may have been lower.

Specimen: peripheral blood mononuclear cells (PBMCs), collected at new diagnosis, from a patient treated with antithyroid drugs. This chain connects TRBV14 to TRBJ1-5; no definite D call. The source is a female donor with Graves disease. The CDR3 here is CASSQGTAEPQHF. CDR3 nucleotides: TGTGCCAGCAGCCAAGGGACGGCGGAGCCCCAGCATTTT. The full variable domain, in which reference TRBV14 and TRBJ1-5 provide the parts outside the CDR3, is EAGVTQFPSHSVIEKGQTVTLRCDPISGHDNLYWYRRVMGKEIKFLLHFVKESKQDESGMPNNRFLAERTGGTYSTLKVQPAELEDSGVYFCASSQGTAEPQHFGDGTRLSIL.